The present T cell receptor beta chain was sequenced within a study of Graves' ophthalmopathy and Graves' hyperthyroidism. Overall study context: The study drew peripheral blood at initial diagnosis, before any treatment.

Germline V gene data show CDR1 as MDHEN and CDR2 as SYDVKM. There are 16 residues in the CDR3. V lost 2 bases and J 9 bases, leaving 17 bases between the germline ends. This clonotype was observed at least ten times. Researchers took RNA transcripts and amplified TCR beta CDR3 regions from them. Second-round multiplex PCR came after a first-round RT-PCR that employed HTBI primers. Via MiXCR, TCRdb re-called the multiplex PCR reads, giving one row per CDR3 protein. Of 400,000 to 450,000 distinct CDR3 sequences in the sample, 21% were seen once. Hyperthyroidism qualified as stable when ophthalmopathy did not develop within 18 months of follow-up. Patients were diagnosed from clinical symptoms, serum thyroxine, TRAb, thyroid ultrasound and orbital computed tomography. 10 ml of fresh blood yielded the PBMCs by density gradient.

The sample taken for sequencing was peripheral blood. The gene calls are TRBV28 and TRBJ1-6, with D possibly matching TRBD1 (6 bases). The origin of this receptor is a woman aged 18-30 years with stable Graves' hyperthyroidism. The chain's CDR3 is CASSLRGTGVISPLHF. Written as DNA, the CDR3 is TGTGCCAGCAGTTTAAGGGGGACCGGGGTAATTTCACCCCTCCACTTT.